One sample yielded the 12 T cell receptor beta chains listed below, sequenced in a study of cytomegalovirus exposure and HLA in healthy donors. Measured with immunoSEQ multiplex PCR; TCRdb has only the in-frame clones, and not every one. Of around 98,000 clones in the sample, 87% were seen once. The sequencing sample was made of PBMCs. Source of these receptors: a man in his late teens or twenties in good health and CMV-seropositive.

This clone was detected a few times. The rearrangement links TRBV5-1 to TRBJ1-5; D is ambiguous. Looked up from germline, CDR1 is SGHRS and CDR2 is YFSETQ. CDR3 length: 13 amino acids. V lost 5 bases and J lost 5, with 11 bases in between. The CDR3 region is CASSSQIDQPQHF. CDR3 sequence (DNA): TGCGCCAGCAGTTCACAGATCGATCAGCCCCAGCATTTT.

This clone came up once. The V gene is TRBV7-2, the J gene TRBJ2-2; TRBD2 aligns across 8 bases. J gave up 2 bases and V 7 bases, and 9 bases lay outside the gene matches. The germline CDR1 and CDR2 sequences are SGHTA and FQGNSA. CDR3 length: 16 amino acids. The CDR3 sequence is CASKPRGGGNTGELFF. Written as DNA, the CDR3 is TGTGCCAGCAAACCACGGGGGGGCGGAAACACCGGGGAGCTGTTTTTT.

The rearrangement links TRBV7-3 to TRBJ2-7, with TRBD2 matching 8 bases. This CDR3 has 15 amino acids. Germline trimming cut 5 bases from V and 4 bases from J; bases unmatched to any gene: 10. CDR1 and CDR2 (germline): SGHTA, FQGTGA. The CDR3: CASSPGLVGDYEQYF. The CDR3 nucleotides read TGTGCCAGCAGCCCGGGACTAGTGGGTGATTACGAGCAGTACTTC. The full variable domain, with the rest looked up from reference TRBV7-3 and TRBJ2-7, is GAGVSQTPSNKVTEKGKYVELRCDPISGHTALYWYRQSLGQGPEFLIYFQGTGAADDSGLPNDRFFAVRPEGSVSTLKIQRTERGDSAVYLCASSPGLVGDYEQYFGPGTRLTVT.

This sequence joins TRBV19 and TRBJ1-1; no reliable D call. Trimming left V 5 bases short and J 7 bases short, with 5 bases between. The CDR3 runs to 10 residues. The germline V gene has CDR1 LNHDA and CDR2 SQIVND (reference sequence). CDR3 sequence reads: CASSAGEAFF. As DNA, the CDR3 is TGTGCCAGTAGTGCCGGTGAAGCTTTCTTT. Based on the CDR3 plus reference TRBV19 and TRBJ1-1, the full variable domain is DGGITQSPKYLFRKEGQNVTLSCEQNLNHDAMYWYRQDPGQGLRLIYYSQIVNDFQKGDIAEGYSVSREKKESFPLTVTSAQKNPTAFYLCASSAGEAFFGQGTRLTVV.

V and J are TRBV7-2 and TRBJ1-5; 9 nucleotides line up with TRBD1. This CDR3 region has 15 residues. In germline, CDR1 is SGHTA, CDR2 FQGNSA. V trimming: 1 base; J trimming: 4 bases; junction bases outside the gene matches: 2. CDR3 residues: CASSLGGTGNQPQHF. Written as DNA, the CDR3 is TGTGCCAGCAGCTTAGGAGGGACAGGGAATCAGCCCCAGCATTTT.

This chain connects TRBV6-5 to TRBJ2-7, with 11 bases identical to TRBD2. Germline CDR1 is MNHEY and CDR2 is SVGAGI. Unmatched junction bases numbered 1, after V lost 0 bases and J lost 3 bases. This CDR3 is 15 amino acids long. In nucleotides, the CDR3 is TGTGCCAGCAGTTACTCTAGCGGGGGGGTCTACGAGCAGTACTTC. It yields the protein CASSYSSGGVYEQYF.

The gene calls are TRBV19 and TRBJ1-5; D remains ambiguous. The V gene's germline CDR1 is LNHDA and CDR2 SQIVND (reference sequence). Trimming removed 5 bases from V and 3 bases from J, with 14 bases in between. This CDR3 spans 15 amino acids. The CDR3 loop reads CASSWRGSHNQPQHF. CDR3 sequence (DNA): TGTGCCAGTAGTTGGCGGGGTTCCCACAATCAGCCCCAGCATTTT. The complete variable domain, with remaining parts taken from reference TRBV19 and TRBJ1-5, reads DGGITQSPKYLFRKEGQNVTLSCEQNLNHDAMYWYRQDPGQGLRLIYYSQIVNDFQKGDIAEGYSVSREKKESFPLTVTSAQKNPTAFYLCASSWRGSHNQPQHFGDGTRLSIL.

The gene calls are TRBV19 and TRBJ1-5; D gene ambiguous. The V and J ends lost 5 bases and 3 bases respectively, with 11 bases between them. From germline, CDR1 is LNHDA and CDR2 SQIVND (reference sequence). This CDR3 is built from 14 residues. The CDR3 DNA follows: TGTGCCAGTAGTCCGCTGCGGGCCAATCAGCCCCAGCATTTT. It specifies CASSPLRANQPQHF.

This clone was observed a single time. The chain links TRBV27 to TRBJ2-7; D might be TRBD1 (7 bases). Trimming took off 5 bases at V and 2 bases at J, with 16 bases between the two ends. The V gene's germline CDR1 is MNHEY and CDR2 SMNVEV (reference sequence). CDR3 size: 15 residues. CDR3 loop: CASSIWAGGPYEQYF. The DNA of the CDR3 is TGTGCCAGCAGTATTTGGGCAGGGGGGCCCTACGAGCAGTACTTC.

The chain combines TRBV6-5 with TRBJ2-5; 14 bases fit TRBD2. Unmatched junction bases numbered 6, after V lost 6 bases and J lost 6 bases. The CDR3 consists of 15 residues. Per germline, CDR1 MNHEY and CDR2 SVGAGI. The CDR3 reads CASRWTSGGFKTQYF. In nucleotides, the CDR3 is TGTGCCAGCAGATGGACTAGCGGGGGGTTTAAGACCCAGTACTTC.

This sequence joins TRBV9 and TRBJ1-1; maybe TRBD1 (6 bases). Trimming took 4 bases from V and 2 from J, leaving 15 bases between them. Looked up from germline, CDR1 is SGDLS and CDR2 is YYNGEE. This CDR3 is built from 15 residues. The CDR3 reads CASSPNPTGNTEAFF. Here the CDR3 DNA reads TGTGCCAGCAGCCCCAATCCGACAGGAAACACTGAAGCTTTCTTT.

The CDR3 DNA follows: TGCAGCGCCTTGACGGGAGAGCAGTTCTTC. Translated, it gives CSALTGEQFF. This chain joins TRBV29-1 and TRBJ2-1; a weak D match, TRBD2 (5 bases). The CDR3 has 10 amino acids. The V end was cut by 7 bases, the J end by 10 bases, with 11 bases between. Germline CDR1 is SQVTM and CDR2 is ANQGSEA.